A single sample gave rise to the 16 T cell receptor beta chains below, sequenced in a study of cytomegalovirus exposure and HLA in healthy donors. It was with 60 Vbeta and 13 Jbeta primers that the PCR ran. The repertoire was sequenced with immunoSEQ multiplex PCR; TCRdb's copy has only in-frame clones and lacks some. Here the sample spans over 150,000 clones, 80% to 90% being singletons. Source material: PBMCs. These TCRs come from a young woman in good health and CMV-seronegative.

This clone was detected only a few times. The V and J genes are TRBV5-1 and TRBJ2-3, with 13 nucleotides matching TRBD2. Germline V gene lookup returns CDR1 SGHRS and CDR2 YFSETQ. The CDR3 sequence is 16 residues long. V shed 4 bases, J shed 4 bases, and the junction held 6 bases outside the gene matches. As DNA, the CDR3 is TGCGCCAGCAGCCCTTCACTAGCGGGGGGGCCAGATACGCAGTATTTT. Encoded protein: CASSPSLAGGPDTQYF.

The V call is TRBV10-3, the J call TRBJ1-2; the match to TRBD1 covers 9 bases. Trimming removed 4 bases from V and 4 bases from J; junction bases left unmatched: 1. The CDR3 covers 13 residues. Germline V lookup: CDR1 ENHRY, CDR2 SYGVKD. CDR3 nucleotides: TGTGCCATCAGTGGGACAGGGGTCTATGGCTACACCTTC. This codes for CAISGTGVYGYTF.

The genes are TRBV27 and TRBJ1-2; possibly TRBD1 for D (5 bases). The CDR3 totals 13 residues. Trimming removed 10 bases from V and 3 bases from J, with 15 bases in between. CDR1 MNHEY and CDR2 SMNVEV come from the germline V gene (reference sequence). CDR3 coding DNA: TGTGCCACCAAGCCAGGGTTTGACTATGGCTACACCTTC. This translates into CATKPGFDYGYTF.

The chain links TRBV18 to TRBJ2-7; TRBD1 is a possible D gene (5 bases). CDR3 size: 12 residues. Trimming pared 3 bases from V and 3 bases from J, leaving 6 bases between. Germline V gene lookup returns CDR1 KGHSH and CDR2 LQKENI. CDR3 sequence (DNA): TGTGCCAGCTCACCGGACATCTACGAGCAGTACTTC. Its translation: CASSPDIYEQYF.

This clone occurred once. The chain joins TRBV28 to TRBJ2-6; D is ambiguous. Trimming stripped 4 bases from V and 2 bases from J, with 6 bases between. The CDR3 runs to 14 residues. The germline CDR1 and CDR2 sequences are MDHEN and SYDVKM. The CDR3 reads CASSSLTGANVLTF. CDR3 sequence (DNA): TGTGCCAGCAGTTCCTTAACTGGGGCCAACGTCCTGACTTTC.

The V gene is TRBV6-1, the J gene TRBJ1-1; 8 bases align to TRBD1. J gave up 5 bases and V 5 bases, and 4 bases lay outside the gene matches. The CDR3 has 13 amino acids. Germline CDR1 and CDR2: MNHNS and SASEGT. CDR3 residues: CASSLTGVTEAFF. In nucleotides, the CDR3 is TGTGCCAGCAGTCTGACAGGGGTAACTGAAGCTTTCTTT.

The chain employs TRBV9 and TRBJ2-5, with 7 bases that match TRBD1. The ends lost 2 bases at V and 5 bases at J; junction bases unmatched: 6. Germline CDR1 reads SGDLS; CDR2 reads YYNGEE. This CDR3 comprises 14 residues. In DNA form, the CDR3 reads TGTGCCAGCAGCGTGACAGGGAAGCAGGAGACCCAGTACTTC. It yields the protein CASSVTGKQETQYF.

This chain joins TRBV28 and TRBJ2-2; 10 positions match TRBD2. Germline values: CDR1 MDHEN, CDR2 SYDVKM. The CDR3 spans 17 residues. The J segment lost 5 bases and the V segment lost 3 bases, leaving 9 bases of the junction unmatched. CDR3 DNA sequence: TGTGCCAGCAGTTTTGGGGGGCTAGCGGGAGTGACCGGGGAGCTGTTTTTT. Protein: CASSFGGLAGVTGELFF. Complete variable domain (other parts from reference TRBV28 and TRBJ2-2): DVKVTQSSRYLVKRTGEKVFLECVQDMDHENMFWYRQDPGLGLRLIYFSYDVKMKEKGDIPEGYSVSREKKERFSLILESASTNQTSMYLCASSFGGLAGVTGELFFGEGSRLTVL.

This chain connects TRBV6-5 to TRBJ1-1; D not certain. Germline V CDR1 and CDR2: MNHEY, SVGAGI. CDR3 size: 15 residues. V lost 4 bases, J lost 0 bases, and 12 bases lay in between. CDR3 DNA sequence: TGTGCCAGCAGTTCGCGGGTTACCATGAACACTGAAGCTTTCTTT. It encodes CASSSRVTMNTEAFF.

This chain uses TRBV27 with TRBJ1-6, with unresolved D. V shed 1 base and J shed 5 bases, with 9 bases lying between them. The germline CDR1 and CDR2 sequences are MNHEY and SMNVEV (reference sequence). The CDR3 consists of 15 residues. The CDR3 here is CASSLLTDNNSPLHF. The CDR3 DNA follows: TGTGCCAGCAGTTTATTAACAGATAATAATTCACCCCTCCACTTT.

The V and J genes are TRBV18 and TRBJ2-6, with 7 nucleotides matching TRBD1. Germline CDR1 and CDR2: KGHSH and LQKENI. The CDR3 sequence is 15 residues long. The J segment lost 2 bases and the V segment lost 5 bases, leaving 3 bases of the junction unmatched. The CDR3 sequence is CASSITGAGANVLTF. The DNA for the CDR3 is TGTGCCAGCTCAATTACAGGGGCTGGGGCCAACGTCCTGACTTTC.

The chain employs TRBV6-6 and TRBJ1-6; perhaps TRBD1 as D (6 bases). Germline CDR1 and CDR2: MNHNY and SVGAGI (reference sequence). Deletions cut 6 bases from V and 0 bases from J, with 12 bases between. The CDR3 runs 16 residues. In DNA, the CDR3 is TGTGCCAGCAGCCCGGGACATAGCTCCTATAATTCACCCCTCCACTTT. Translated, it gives CASSPGHSSYNSPLHF.

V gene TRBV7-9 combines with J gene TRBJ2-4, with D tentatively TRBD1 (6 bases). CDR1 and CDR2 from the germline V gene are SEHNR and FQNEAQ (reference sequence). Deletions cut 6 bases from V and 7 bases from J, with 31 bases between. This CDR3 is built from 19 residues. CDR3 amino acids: CASSHDGGALTGTSNIQYF. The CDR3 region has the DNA TGTGCCAGCAGTCATGATGGGGGAGCATTGACAGGTACCTCTAACATTCAGTACTTC.

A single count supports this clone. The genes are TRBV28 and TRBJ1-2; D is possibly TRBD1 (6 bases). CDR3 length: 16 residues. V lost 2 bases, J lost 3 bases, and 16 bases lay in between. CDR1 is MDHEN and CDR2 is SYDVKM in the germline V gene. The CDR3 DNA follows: TGTGCCAGCAGTTTAGGTTCGGGGGGCGCCTACTATGGCTACACCTTC. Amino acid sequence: CASSLGSGGAYYGYTF.

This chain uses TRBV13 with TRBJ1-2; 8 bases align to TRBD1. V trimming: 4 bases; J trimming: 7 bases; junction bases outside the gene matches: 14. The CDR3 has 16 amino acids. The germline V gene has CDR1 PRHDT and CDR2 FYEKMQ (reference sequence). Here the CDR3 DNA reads TGTGCCAGCAGCTCTAGGGTGACAGGGGATTTGAGTGGCTACACCTTC. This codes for CASSSRVTGDLSGYTF.

CDR3 residues: CASSPGLAGEYEQYF. In DNA form, the CDR3 reads TGTGCCAGCAGCCCAGGACTAGCGGGAGAGTACGAGCAGTACTTC. This rearrangement joins TRBV6-5 to TRBJ2-7; 13 bases are shared with TRBD2. From germline, CDR1 is MNHEY and CDR2 SVGAGI. CDR3 length equals 15 residues. V lost 6 bases, J lost 4 bases, and 6 bases stayed unmatched.